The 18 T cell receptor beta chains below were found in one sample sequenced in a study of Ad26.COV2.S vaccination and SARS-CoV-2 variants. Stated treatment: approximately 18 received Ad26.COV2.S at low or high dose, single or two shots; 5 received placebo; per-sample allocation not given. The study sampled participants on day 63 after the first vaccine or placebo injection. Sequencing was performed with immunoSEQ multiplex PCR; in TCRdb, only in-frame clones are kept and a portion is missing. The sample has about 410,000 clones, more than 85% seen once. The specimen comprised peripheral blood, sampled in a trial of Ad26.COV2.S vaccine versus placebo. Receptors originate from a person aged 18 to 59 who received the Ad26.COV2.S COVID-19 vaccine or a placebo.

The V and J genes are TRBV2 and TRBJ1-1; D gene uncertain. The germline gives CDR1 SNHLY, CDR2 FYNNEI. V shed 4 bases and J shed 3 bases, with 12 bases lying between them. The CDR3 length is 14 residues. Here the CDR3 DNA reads TGTGCCAGCAGTGGTCTGGGGTGGGACACTGAAGCTTTCTTT. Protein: CASSGLGWDTEAFF.

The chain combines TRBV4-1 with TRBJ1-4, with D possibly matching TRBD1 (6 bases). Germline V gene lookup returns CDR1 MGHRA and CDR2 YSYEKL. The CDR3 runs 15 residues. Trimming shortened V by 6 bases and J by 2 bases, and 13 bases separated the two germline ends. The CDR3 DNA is TGCGCCAGCAGAAGTCTAGGGGGGACTAATGAAAAACTGTTTTTT. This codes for CASRSLGGTNEKLFF.

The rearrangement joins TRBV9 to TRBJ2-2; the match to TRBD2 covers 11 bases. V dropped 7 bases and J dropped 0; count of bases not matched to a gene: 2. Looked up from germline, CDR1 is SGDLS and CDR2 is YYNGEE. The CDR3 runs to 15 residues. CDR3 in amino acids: CASVAGGSNTGELFF. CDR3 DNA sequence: TGTGCCAGCGTAGCGGGGGGGTCGAACACCGGGGAGCTGTTTTTT.

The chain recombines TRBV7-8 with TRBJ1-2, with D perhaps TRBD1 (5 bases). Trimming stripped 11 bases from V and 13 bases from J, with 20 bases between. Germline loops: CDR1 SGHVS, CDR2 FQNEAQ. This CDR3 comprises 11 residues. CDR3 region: CASSLGTDCTF. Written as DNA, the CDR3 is TGTGCCTCAAGCTTGGGGACGGATTGCACCTTC.

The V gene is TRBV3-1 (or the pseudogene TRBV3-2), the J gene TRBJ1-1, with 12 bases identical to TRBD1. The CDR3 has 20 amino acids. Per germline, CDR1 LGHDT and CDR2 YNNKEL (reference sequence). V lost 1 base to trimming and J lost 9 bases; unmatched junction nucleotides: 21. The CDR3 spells CASSQGPGQGARMRWVKAFF. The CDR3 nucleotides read TGTGCCAGCAGCCAAGGACCGGGACAGGGGGCGAGGATGAGGTGGGTGAAAGCTTTCTTT.

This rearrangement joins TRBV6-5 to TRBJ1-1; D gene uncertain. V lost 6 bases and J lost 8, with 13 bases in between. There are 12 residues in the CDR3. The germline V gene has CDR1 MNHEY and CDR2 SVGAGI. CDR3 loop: CASRSTREEAFF. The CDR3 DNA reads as TGTGCCAGCAGATCCACGCGAGAAGAAGCTTTCTTT.

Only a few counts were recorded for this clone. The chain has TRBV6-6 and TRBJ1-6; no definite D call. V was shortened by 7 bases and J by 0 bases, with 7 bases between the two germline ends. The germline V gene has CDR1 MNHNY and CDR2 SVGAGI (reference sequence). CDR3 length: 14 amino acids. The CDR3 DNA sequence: TGTGCCAGCAAAGGGTTCTCCTATAATTCACCCCTCCACTTT. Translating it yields CASKGFSYNSPLHF.

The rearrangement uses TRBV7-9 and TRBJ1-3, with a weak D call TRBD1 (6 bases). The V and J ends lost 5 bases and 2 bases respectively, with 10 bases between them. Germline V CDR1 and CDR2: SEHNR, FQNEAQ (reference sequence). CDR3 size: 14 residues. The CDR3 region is CASSATGTGNTIYF. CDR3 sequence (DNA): TGTGCCAGCAGCGCAACAGGGACTGGAAACACCATATATTTT.

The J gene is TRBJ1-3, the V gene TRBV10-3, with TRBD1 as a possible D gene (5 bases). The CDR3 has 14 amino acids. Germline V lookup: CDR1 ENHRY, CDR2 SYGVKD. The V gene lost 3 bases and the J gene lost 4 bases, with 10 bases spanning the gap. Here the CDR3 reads CAISEQAVGNTIYF. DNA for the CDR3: TGTGCCATCAGTGAACAGGCGGTCGGAAACACCATATATTTT.

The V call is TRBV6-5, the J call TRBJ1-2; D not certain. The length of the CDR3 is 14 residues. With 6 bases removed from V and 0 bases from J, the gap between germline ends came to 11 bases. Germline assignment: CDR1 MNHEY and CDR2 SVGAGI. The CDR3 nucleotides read TGTGCCAGCAGCCAGACCTTCGCTAACTATGGCTACACCTTC. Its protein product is CASSQTFANYGYTF.

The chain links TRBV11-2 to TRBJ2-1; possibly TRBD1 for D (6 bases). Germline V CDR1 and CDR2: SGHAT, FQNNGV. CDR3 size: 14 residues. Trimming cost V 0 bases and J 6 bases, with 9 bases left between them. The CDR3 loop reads CASSLDSGVNEQFF. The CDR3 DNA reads TGTGCCAGCAGCTTAGATTCAGGGGTCAATGAGCAGTTCTTC.

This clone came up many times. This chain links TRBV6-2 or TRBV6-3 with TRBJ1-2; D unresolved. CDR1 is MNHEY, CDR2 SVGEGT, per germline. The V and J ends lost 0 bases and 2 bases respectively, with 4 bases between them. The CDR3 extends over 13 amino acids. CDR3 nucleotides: TGTGCCAGCAGTTACTCTCAGAACTATGGCTACACCTTC. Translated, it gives CASSYSQNYGYTF.

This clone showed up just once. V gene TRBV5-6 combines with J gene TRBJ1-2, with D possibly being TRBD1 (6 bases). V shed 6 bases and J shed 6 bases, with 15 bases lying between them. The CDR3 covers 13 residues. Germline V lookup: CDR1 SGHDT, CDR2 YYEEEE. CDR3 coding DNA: TGTGCCAGCACCTCTACAGGGAGGGATGGCTACACCTTC. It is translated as CASTSTGRDGYTF.

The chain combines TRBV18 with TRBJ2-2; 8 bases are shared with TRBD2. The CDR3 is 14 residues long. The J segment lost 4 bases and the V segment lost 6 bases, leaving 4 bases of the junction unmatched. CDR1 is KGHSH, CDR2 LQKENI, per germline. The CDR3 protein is CASSAGTSTGELFF. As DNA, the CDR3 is TGTGCCAGCTCCGCCGGGACTAGCACCGGGGAGCTGTTTTTT.

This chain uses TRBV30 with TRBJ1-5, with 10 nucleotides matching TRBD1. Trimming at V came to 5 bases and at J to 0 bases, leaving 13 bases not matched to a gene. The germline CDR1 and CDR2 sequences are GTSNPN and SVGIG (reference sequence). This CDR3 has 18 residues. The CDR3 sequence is CAWSPGTGALYSNQPQHF. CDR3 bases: TGTGCCTGGTCCCCCGGGACAGGGGCTCTTTATAGCAATCAGCCCCAGCATTTT.

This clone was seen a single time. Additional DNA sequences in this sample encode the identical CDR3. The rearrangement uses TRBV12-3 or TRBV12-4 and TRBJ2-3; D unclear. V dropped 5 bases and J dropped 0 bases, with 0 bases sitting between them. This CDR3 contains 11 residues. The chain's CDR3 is CASSSTDTQYF. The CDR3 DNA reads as TGTGCCAGCAGTAGCACAGATACGCAGTATTTT.

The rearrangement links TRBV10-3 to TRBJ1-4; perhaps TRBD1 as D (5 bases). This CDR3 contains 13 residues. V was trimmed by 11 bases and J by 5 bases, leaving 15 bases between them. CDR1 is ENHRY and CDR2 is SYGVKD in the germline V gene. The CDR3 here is CASRDGANEKLFF. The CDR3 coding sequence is TGTGCCTCCCGGGACGGGGCAAATGAAAAACTGTTTTTT.

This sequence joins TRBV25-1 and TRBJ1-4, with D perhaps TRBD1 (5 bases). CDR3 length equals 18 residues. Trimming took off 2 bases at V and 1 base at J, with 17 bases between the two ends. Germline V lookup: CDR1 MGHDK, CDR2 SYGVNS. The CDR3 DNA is TGTGCCAGCAGTGAAGTAGGGACGGAAAAGGAAACTAATGAAAAACTGTTTTTT. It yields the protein CASSEVGTEKETNEKLFF.